Listed here are 17 T cell receptor beta chains from one sample, sequenced in a study of blood T cell repertoires in COVID-19. TCRdb's table, derived via immunoSEQ multiplex PCR, lists solely in-frame clones and lacks some. Of 200,000 to 250,000 clones detected, over 80% appear once; the ten largest clones hold roughly 2.5%. The sequenced material came from peripheral blood. The receptors shown here come from a man aged 25-45 years with COVID-19, enrolled during active disease.

This clone has a single count. The V call is TRBV30, the J call TRBJ1-5, with 7 positions matching TRBD1. Losses at the gene ends were 4 bases for V and 2 bases for J; bases not matched to a gene: 8. The CDR3 contains 15 residues. The germline gives CDR1 GTSNPN, CDR2 SVGIG (reference sequence). The CDR3 DNA is TGTGCCTGGACCCCATGGACAGGAGGCAATCAGCCCCAGCATTTT. This codes for CAWTPWTGGNQPQHF.

The chain links TRBV5-8 to TRBJ2-3, with TRBD2 matching 9 bases. The CDR3 is 16 residues long. The junction had 2 bases not matched to a gene; V was cut back by 0 bases and J by 0 bases. Germline-derived CDR1 and CDR2 are SGHTS and YDEGEE. For the CDR3, the DNA is TGTGCCAGCAGCTTGGGACTAGCGGAGAGCACAGATACGCAGTATTTT. It specifies CASSLGLAESTDTQYF.

The gene calls are TRBV5-1 and TRBJ1-4; 9 bases agree with TRBD1. The J segment lost 2 bases and the V segment lost 7 bases, leaving 0 bases of the junction unmatched. The CDR3 is 13 amino acids. The germline gives CDR1 SGHRS, CDR2 YFSETQ. In DNA, the CDR3 is TGCGCCAGCGGGACAGGGACTAATGAAAAACTGTTTTTT. Protein: CASGTGTNEKLFF.

A single count supports this clone. The V and J genes are TRBV13 and TRBJ2-7, with 8 bases fitting TRBD1. Germline-derived CDR1 and CDR2 are PRHDT and FYEKMQ (reference sequence). The V segment lost 4 bases and the J segment 5 bases; nucleotides outside the gene matches: 7. This CDR3 is 14 amino acids long. The CDR3 nucleotides are TGTGCCAGCAGCTCGGACAGGGAAATCCACGAGCAGTACTTC. Its protein product is CASSSDREIHEQYF.

In this sample, this clone turned up a few times. This rearrangement joins TRBV10-2 to TRBJ2-1, with 7 bases lining up with TRBD2. CDR1 and CDR2 (germline): WSHSY, SAAADI. V gave up 5 bases and J gave up 10 bases; unmatched junction bases: 8. The length of the CDR3 is 13 residues. The CDR3 spells CASSRGGLGEQFF. CDR3 sequence (DNA): TGCGCCAGCAGTAGGGGAGGGCTGGGCGAGCAGTTCTTC.

The chain is built from TRBV19 and TRBJ2-5; TRBD2 is a possible D gene (6 bases). V shed 7 bases and J shed 2 bases, with 20 bases lying between them. Germline V gene data show CDR1 as LNHDA and CDR2 as SQIVND (reference sequence). The CDR3 is made up of 16 amino acids. The CDR3 DNA is TGTGCCAGTACCCCTACCAGGGACGGACTACAAGAGACCCAGTACTTC. This sequence encodes CASTPTRDGLQETQYF. Looking up the rest from reference TRBV19 and TRBJ2-5 gives the full variable domain: DGGITQSPKYLFRKEGQNVTLSCEQNLNHDAMYWYRQDPGQGLRLIYYSQIVNDFQKGDIAEGYSVSREKKESFPLTVTSAQKNPTAFYLCASTPTRDGLQETQYFGPGTRLLVL.

This chain connects TRBV7-9 to TRBJ2-2; D unresolved. This CDR3 contains 15 residues. The germline V gene has CDR1 SEHNR and CDR2 FQNEAQ (reference sequence). V lost 4 bases to trimming and J lost 6 bases, with 15 bases between them. CDR3 nucleotides: TGTGCCAGCAGCTCCCCGAGGCAGCCGCCCGGGGAGCTGTTTTTT. Translation: CASSSPRQPPGELFF.

This chain links TRBV7-3 with TRBJ2-3; D might be TRBD2 (5 bases). CDR3 length equals 14 residues. Germline values: CDR1 SGHTA, CDR2 FQGTGA. Trimming removed 3 bases from V and 2 bases from J, with 9 bases in between. CDR3 DNA: TGTGCCAGCAGCTTCGGCGGGTCCACAGATACGCAGTATTTT. It translates to CASSFGGSTDTQYF.

The V gene is TRBV24-1, the J gene TRBJ1-4; D is perhaps TRBD1 (5 bases). Looked up from germline, CDR1 is KGHDR and CDR2 is SFDVKD. The CDR3 spans 15 residues. Trimming removed 5 bases at V and 2 bases at J, with 11 bases between. The CDR3 is CATSGGGVTNEKLFF. The CDR3 nucleotides read TGTGCCACCAGTGGAGGAGGGGTGACTAATGAAAAACTGTTTTTT.

The genes are TRBV19 and TRBJ2-2, with D uncertain. The germline V gene has CDR1 LNHDA and CDR2 SQIVND (reference sequence). The ends were cut back, 5 bases at V and 0 bases at J, with 10 bases in the middle. The CDR3 length is 15 residues. The CDR3 protein is CASSLVIANTGELFF. DNA for the CDR3: TGTGCCAGTAGTTTAGTTATCGCGAACACCGGGGAGCTGTTTTTT.

J is TRBJ2-7 and V is TRBV6-2 or TRBV6-3; 12 bases match TRBD2. The CDR3 has 17 residues. V was clipped by 6 bases and J by 3 bases; unmatched bases: 12. Germline V gene sequence: CDR1 MNHEY, CDR2 SVGEGT. CDR3 sequence: CASSARSTSGSYYEQYF. The CDR3 DNA reads TGTGCCAGCAGCGCCCGCTCGACTAGCGGGAGTTACTACGAGCAGTACTTC.

The chain uses TRBV7-2 and TRBJ2-7; TRBD2 matches at 11 bases. Germline CDR1 is SGHTA and CDR2 is FQGNSA. V lost 4 bases to trimming and J lost 9 bases; unmatched junction nucleotides: 14. The CDR3 runs 16 residues. This chain's CDR3 is CASSSAGTSGRRAQYF. The CDR3 DNA reads as TGTGCCAGCAGCTCCGCCGGGACTAGCGGCCGAAGGGCGCAGTACTTC.

The chain joins TRBV19 to TRBJ2-7, with 8 bases aligning to TRBD1. Losses at the gene ends were 6 bases for V and 4 bases for J; bases not matched to a gene: 11. This CDR3 is built from 15 residues. Per the germline V gene, CDR1 is LNHDA and CDR2 is SQIVND (reference sequence). CDR3 amino acids: CASSPTDRESYEQYF. Here the CDR3 DNA reads TGTGCCAGTAGCCCGACGGACAGGGAAAGTTACGAGCAGTACTTC.

The chain combines TRBV7-3 with TRBJ2-1; D might be TRBD1 (6 bases). V lost 1 base and J 5 bases, leaving 9 bases between the germline ends. The CDR3 is 14 residues long. Germline assignment: CDR1 SGHTA and CDR2 FQGTGA. CDR3 amino acids: CASSLKYRDNEQFF. DNA of the CDR3: TGTGCCAGCAGCTTAAAATACAGGGACAATGAGCAGTTCTTC.

The rearrangement links TRBV28 to TRBJ1-5, with unresolved D. V lost 3 bases to trimming and J lost 2 bases, with 11 bases between them. This CDR3 region has 15 residues. Germline CDR1 and CDR2: MDHEN and SYDVKM. CDR3 protein: CASSFTSRGNQPQHF. CDR3 nucleotides: TGTGCCAGCAGTTTTACGTCACGGGGCAATCAGCCCCAGCATTTT. Full variable domain (missing parts from reference TRBV28 and TRBJ1-5): DVKVTQSSRYLVKRTGEKVFLECVQDMDHENMFWYRQDPGLGLRLIYFSYDVKMKEKGDIPEGYSVSREKKERFSLILESASTNQTSMYLCASSFTSRGNQPQHFGDGTRLSIL.

The chain has TRBV28 and TRBJ1-2, with D possibly matching TRBD1 (5 bases). Trimming took 2 bases from V and 0 from J, leaving 10 bases between them. There are 15 residues in the CDR3. Germline lookup yields CDR1 MDHEN and CDR2 SYDVKM. CDR3 sequence (DNA): TGTGCCAGCAGTTTAACGGCAGGGCCTAACTATGGCTACACCTTC. Its translation: CASSLTAGPNYGYTF.

V gene TRBV15 combines with J gene TRBJ2-5; D perhaps matches TRBD2 (6 bases). Germline loops: CDR1 LNHNV, CDR2 YYDKDF (reference sequence). Trimming cost V 6 bases and J 4 bases, with 15 bases left between them. This CDR3 contains 14 residues. CDR3 in amino acids: CATRTEGGRETQYF. The CDR3 DNA sequence: TGTGCCACCAGGACGGAGGGAGGTCGAGAGACCCAGTACTTC. The variable domain in full, with the rest retrieved from reference TRBV15 and TRBJ2-5, is DAMVIQNPRYQVTQFGKPVTLSCSQTLNHNVMYWYQQKSSQAPKLLFHYYDKDFNNEADTPDNFQSRRPNTSFCFLDIRSPGLGDTAMYLCATRTEGGRETQYFGPGTRLLVL.